The source of this TCR beta chain is a study of shared clonotypes between healthy human individuals. Overall study context: The study used three CD4 naive, three CD4 memory, two CD8 naive and one CD8 memory plate per donor. Notes on the study in general: Estimated richness values were generally larger in naive subsets than in memory subsets.

Per the original methods: Because ImmunoSEQ provided only junction sequences with no quality scores, the filtering differed. Sequencing was performed with immunoSEQ multiplex PCR; in TCRdb, only in-frame clones are kept and a portion is missing. The D gene and trimming were derived from the DNA, and the V and J assignments and clone size from that table. The sample consists of around 2.1 million clones, 90% to 96% of them appearing once. About this clone itself: Its antigen is undetermined. Other nucleotide sequences in the sample specify the same CDR3.

The ends were cut back, 4 bases at V and 0 bases at J, with 8 bases in the middle. There are 15 residues in the CDR3. Germline CDR1 is SGHRS and CDR2 is YFSETQ. This clonotype was sampled from a man between 18 and 29 years old in good health. The source material was naive CD4+ T cells sorted from blood. Subset described: CD45RA+ positively selected. This chain connects TRBV5-1 to TRBJ2-6, with D possibly being TRBD1 (5 bases). The CDR3 sequence: CASSLTASGANVLTF. The CDR3 DNA reads as TGCGCCAGCAGCCTGACAGCCTCTGGGGCCAACGTCCTGACTTTC.